Each of the 13 T cell receptor beta chains below was sequenced from the same sample in a study of cytomegalovirus exposure and HLA in healthy donors. Some clones are missing from TCRdb's copy, which holds only in-frame ones; the method was immunoSEQ multiplex PCR. The sample shows more than 300,000 clones, 86% of them seen only once. The sample taken for sequencing was PBMCs. The receptors shown here come from a woman between 18 and 30 years old in good health and CMV-seronegative.

DNA for the CDR3: TGTGCCAGCACCTCATTTACAGTTTACAATGAGCAGTTCTTC. Encoded protein: CASTSFTVYNEQFF. The chain links TRBV6-5 to TRBJ2-1; D gene ambiguous. Trimming removed 7 bases from V and 4 bases from J, with 14 bases in between. Germline lookup yields CDR1 MNHEY and CDR2 SVGAGI. The CDR3 contains 14 residues.

The CDR3, as DNA: TGTGCCAGCAGCTCTGCCGGGACAGGGGAATACGAGCAGTACTTC. This translates into CASSSAGTGEYEQYF. The V gene is TRBV5-4, the J gene TRBJ2-7, with TRBD1 matching over 10 bases. The germline V gene encodes CDR1 SGHNT and CDR2 YYREEE (reference sequence). V shed 3 bases and J 4 bases; nucleotides not matched to a gene: 7. This CDR3 has 15 amino acids. The full variable domain, in which reference TRBV5-4 and TRBJ2-7 provide the parts outside the CDR3, is ETGVTQSPTHLIKTRGQQVTLRCSSQSGHNTVSWYQQALGQGPQFIFQYYREEENGRGNFPPRFSGLQFPNYSSELNVNALELDDSALYLCASSSAGTGEYEQYFGPGTRLTVT.

This rearrangement joins TRBV7-8 to TRBJ1-5, with 7 bases that match TRBD1. The CDR3 contains 16 residues. CDR1 is SGHVS, CDR2 FQNEAQ, per germline. J lost 0 bases, V lost 6 bases, and 8 bases had no gene match. CDR3 sequence reads: CASRRGTDISNQPQHF. The CDR3 region has the DNA TGTGCCAGCAGGCGCGGGACAGACATTAGCAATCAGCCCCAGCATTTT.

In this sample, this clone turned up a few times. The chain uses TRBV18 and TRBJ1-4; D remains ambiguous. CDR3 length equals 12 residues. V shed 3 bases and J shed 6 bases, with 5 bases lying between them. Germline CDR1 is KGHSH and CDR2 is LQKENI. The CDR3: CASSPSDEKLFF. Here the CDR3 DNA reads TGTGCCAGCTCACCCTCGGATGAAAAACTGTTTTTT.

The genes are TRBV6-6 and TRBJ1-5; a weak D match, TRBD1 (6 bases). CDR1 and CDR2 (germline): MNHNY, SVGAGI (reference sequence). The CDR3 covers 15 residues. V was pared by 2 bases and J by 0 bases, with 8 bases between. The CDR3 protein is CASSYDRYSNQPQHF. DNA of the CDR3: TGTGCCAGCAGTTACGACAGGTATAGCAATCAGCCCCAGCATTTT.

The chain joins TRBV29-1 to TRBJ1-3; no definite D call. Germline CDR1 and CDR2: SQVTM and ANQGSEA. Trimming took 5 bases from V and 2 from J, leaving 4 bases between them. The CDR3 is 11 residues long. In DNA, the CDR3 is TGCAGCGTTAATACTGGAAACACCATATATTTT. Its protein product is CSVNTGNTIYF.

V usage is TRBV5-1 and J usage is TRBJ2-7, with D perhaps matching TRBD2 (5 bases). Trimming cost V 0 bases and J 5 bases, with 12 bases left between them. The CDR3 runs to 14 residues. The germline V gene has CDR1 SGHRS and CDR2 YFSETQ. Here the CDR3 reads CASSLEASYNEQYF. The CDR3 nucleotides read TGCGCCAGCAGCTTGGAGGCTAGCTACAACGAGCAGTACTTC.

This chain links TRBV30 with TRBJ2-1; D uncertain. V lost 0 bases to trimming and J lost 9 bases, with 9 bases between them. The CDR3 spans 12 residues. Looked up from germline, CDR1 is GTSNPN and CDR2 is SVGIG (reference sequence). This CDR3 reads CAWSVQSGEQFF. As DNA, the CDR3 is TGTGCCTGGAGTGTTCAGTCAGGTGAGCAGTTCTTC.

The chain employs TRBV29-1 and TRBJ2-2; TRBD1 might be the D (6 bases). CDR3 length: 12 amino acids. V was cut by 8 bases and J by 6 bases, with 13 bases left in between. CDR1 and CDR2 (germline): SQVTM, ANQGSEA. The CDR3 protein is CSIRGSAGELFF. The CDR3 coding sequence is TGCAGCATCAGGGGTTCAGCCGGGGAGCTGTTTTTT.

The V call is TRBV5-6, the J call TRBJ2-7; no clear D. Trimming left V 4 bases short and J 2 bases short, with 10 bases between. The CDR3 totals 13 residues. Looked up from germline, CDR1 is SGHDT and CDR2 is YYEEEE. This CDR3 reads CASSASSTYEQYF. CDR3 coding DNA: TGTGCCAGCAGCGCCAGTTCGACCTACGAGCAGTACTTC.

The rearrangement joins TRBV2 to TRBJ1-1, with 7 bases lining up with TRBD1. Trimming removed 2 bases from V and 1 base from J; junction bases left unmatched: 7. Germline-derived CDR1 and CDR2 are SNHLY and FYNNEI. This CDR3 region has 16 residues. This CDR3 is CASSELPGTENTEAFF. DNA for the CDR3: TGTGCCAGCAGTGAACTCCCCGGGACAGAGAACACTGAAGCTTTCTTT. Together with reference TRBV2 and TRBJ1-1, the CDR3 gives the full variable domain: EPEVTQTPSHQVTQMGQEVILRCVPISNHLYFYWYRQILGQKVEFLVSFYNNEISEKSEIFDDQFSVERPDGSNFTLKIRSTKLEDSAMYFCASSELPGTENTEAFFGQGTRLTVV.

The chain couples TRBV7-6 to TRBJ2-1, with 9 bases that match TRBD1. V lost 0 bases and J lost 0; bases outside the gene matches: 6. The CDR3 length is 18 residues. The germline V gene has CDR1 SGHVS and CDR2 FNYEAQ. CDR3 nucleotide sequence: TGTGCCAGCAGCTTAGCCGGGACAGGGCTACCCTCCTACAATGAGCAGTTCTTC. This codes for CASSLAGTGLPSYNEQFF.

This rearrangement joins TRBV5-1 to TRBJ2-7; the D gene is possibly TRBD2 (6 bases). V lost 0 bases and J 7 bases, leaving 8 bases between the germline ends. CDR3 length: 12 amino acids. CDR1 is SGHRS and CDR2 is YFSETQ in the germline V gene. The CDR3 DNA sequence: TGCGCCAGCAGCTTGGGGGCGGGGGAGCAGTACTTC. It codes for CASSLGAGEQYF.